Listed below are T cell receptor beta chains from one sample, sequenced in a study of cytomegalovirus exposure and HLA in healthy donors. Profiled with immunoSEQ multiplex PCR; TCRdb holds only in-frame clones, not every one. The sample contains approximately 240,000 clones, around 80% of which appear only once. Sequences were obtained from PBMCs. Every receptor here comes from a middle-aged woman in good health and CMV-seropositive. Each CDR3 is given with its conserved first and last residue. D genes are given only for firm matches. Some rows have no size entry. The others give once, few or many, or a class for an expanded clone.

>.|TRBJ1-6|.|TRBV30
CAWSRGGGLHF
TGTGCCTGGAGTCGGGGAGGGGGCCTCCACTTT
>.|TRBJ1-6|.|TRBV6-5
CASSYVQDYNSPLHF
TGTGCCAGCAGTTACGTACAGGACTATAATTCACCCCTCCACTTT
>TRBD2|TRBJ2-5|.|TRBV7-9
CASSLETSGAKDETQYF
TGTGCCAGCAGCTTAGAGACTAGCGGGGCAAAAGACGAGACCCAGTACTTC
>.|TRBJ1-2|.|TRBV19
CASSISRVVNYGYTF
TGTGCCAGTAGTATCTCCCGGGTAGTTAACTATGGCTACACCTTC
>.|TRBJ2-2|.|TRBV7-2
CASSLNGNLNTGELFF
TGTGCCAGCAGCTTAAACGGGAACTTGAACACCGGGGAGCTGTTTTTT
>TRBD2|TRBJ2-5|.|TRBV30
CASEGLAHETQYF
TGTGCCTCGGAGGGACTAGCGCACGAGACCCAGTACTTC
>.|TRBJ2-5|.|TRBV7-9
CASGSSINRQVDGTQYF
TGTGCCAGCGGGTCGTCAATCAACCGACAAGTCGATGGGACCCAGTACTTC
>.|TRBJ1-2|.|TRBV28
CASNGQSDPNDYGYTF
TGTGCCAGCAATGGACAGTCGGACCCTAATGACTATGGCTACACCTTC
>.|TRBJ2-7|.|TRBV7-9
CSSSLSGAAYEQYF
TGTTCCAGCAGCTTATCGGGTGCGGCCTACGAGCAGTACTTC
>.|TRBJ1-4|.|TRBV27
CASSRYWTAATNEKLFF
TGTGCCAGCAGTCGGTACTGGACAGCAGCAACTAATGAAAAACTGTTTTTT
>TRBD2|TRBJ2-3|.|TRBV10-3
CAISESLRTSGGSDTQYF
TGTGCCATCAGTGAGTCTTTACGGACTAGCGGGGGGTCAGATACGCAGTATTTT
>TRBD1|TRBJ1-2|.|TRBV2
CASSSYGQGVSHGYTF
TGTGCCAGCAGTTCCTACGGACAGGGAGTCAGCCATGGCTACACCTTC
>.|TRBJ2-3|once|TRBV7-3
CASSSGGNTDTQYF
TGTGCCAGCAGCTCTGGGGGGAACACAGATACGCAGTATTTT
>.|TRBJ1-1|.|TRBV5-4
CASSLPRGDTEAFF
TGTGCCAGCAGCTTACCTCGGGGGGACACTGAAGCTTTCTTT
>.|TRBJ2-5|.|TRBV5-4
CASSYRGGETQYF
TGTGCCAGCAGCTACCGGGGTGGAGAGACCCAGTACTTC
>TRBD2|TRBJ2-5|.|TRBV4-3
CASSQDIAGGRETQYF
TGCGCCAGCAGCCAAGATATAGCGGGAGGCCGAGAGACCCAGTACTTC
>TRBD2|TRBJ2-1|.|TRBV2
CASTERDYNEQFF
TGTGCCAGCACAGAGCGGGACTACAATGAGCAGTTCTTC
>.|TRBJ2-7|.|TRBV9
CASSVGSYSTPVYF
TGTGCCAGCAGCGTAGGTTCGTATAGCACCCCCGTGTACTTC
>TRBD1|TRBJ1-5|.|TRBV19
CASSIGDSQRNQPQHF
TGTGCCAGTAGTATAGGGGACAGCCAGAGGAATCAGCCCCAGCATTTT
>.|TRBJ2-7|.|TRBV28
CASSLSGISYEQYF
TGTGCCAGCAGTTTATCGGGGATCTCCTACGAGCAGTACTTC
>.|TRBJ2-4|.|TRBV30
CAWGLAKNIQYF
TGTGCCTGGGGCCTAGCCAAAAACATTCAGTACTTC
>TRBD1|TRBJ2-3|.|TRBV25-1
CASSELTGADTQYF
TGTGCCAGCAGTGAATTGACAGGGGCAGATACGCAGTATTTT
>TRBD1|TRBJ1-5|.|TRBV30
CAWSEEGQLSNQPQHF
TGTGCCTGGAGTGAGGAGGGACAGCTTAGCAATCAGCCCCAGCATTTT
>TRBD2|TRBJ2-1|.|TRBV6-5
CASSGGLAGVREQFF
TGTGCCAGCAGTGGAGGACTAGCGGGAGTAAGGGAGCAGTTCTTC
>.|TRBJ2-7|.|TRBV6-5
CASRNLDLSVQYF
TGTGCCAGCAGAAACCTGGATCTTAGCGTGCAGTACTTC
>TRBD1|TRBJ1-5|.|TRBV10-3
CAISDRTGGVQPQHF
TGTGCCATCAGTGATCGGACAGGGGGCGTCCAGCCCCAGCATTTT
>TRBD2|TRBJ2-1|.|TRBV7-9
CASSPTRGANEQFF
TGTGCCAGCAGCCCGACGCGGGGGGCGAATGAGCAGTTCTTC
>.|TRBJ1-5|.|TRBV6-1
CASSERGGSGQPQHF
TGTGCCAGCAGTGAACGGGGGGGGAGTGGTCAGCCCCAGCATTTT
>TRBD2|TRBJ2-7|.|TRBV7-9
CSSSLDSGRAHEQYF
TGTTCCAGCAGCTTAGATAGCGGGAGGGCCCACGAGCAGTACTTC
>.|TRBJ2-1|.|TRBV30
CAWNRDSYNEQFF
TGTGCCTGGAACCGGGACTCCTACAATGAGCAGTTCTTC
>.|TRBJ1-1|few|TRBV7-9
CASSSATGIATEAFF
TGTGCCAGCAGCTCTGCGACAGGAATCGCGACTGAAGCTTTCTTT